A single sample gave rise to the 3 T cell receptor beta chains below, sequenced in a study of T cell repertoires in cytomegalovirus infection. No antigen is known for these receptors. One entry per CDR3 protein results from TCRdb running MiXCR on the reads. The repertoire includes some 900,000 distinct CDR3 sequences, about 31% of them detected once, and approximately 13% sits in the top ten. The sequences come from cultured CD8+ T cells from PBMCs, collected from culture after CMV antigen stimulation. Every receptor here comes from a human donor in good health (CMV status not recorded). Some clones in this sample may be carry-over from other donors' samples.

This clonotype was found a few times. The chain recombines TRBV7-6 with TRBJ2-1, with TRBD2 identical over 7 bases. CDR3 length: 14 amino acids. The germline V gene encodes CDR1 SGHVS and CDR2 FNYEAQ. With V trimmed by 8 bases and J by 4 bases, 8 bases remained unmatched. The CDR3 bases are TGTGCCAGCCAAGGGGAGGGAAAGTACAATGAGCAGTTCTTC. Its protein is CASQGEGKYNEQFF.

The DNA for the CDR3 is TGTGCCAGCAGTTTGGCCTATTTCTACGAGCAGTACTTC. Its translation: CASSLAYFYEQYF. This chain uses TRBV12-3 or TRBV12-4 with TRBJ2-7; D gene unclear. V lost 3 bases and J lost 3, with 9 bases in between. The length of the CDR3 is 13 residues.

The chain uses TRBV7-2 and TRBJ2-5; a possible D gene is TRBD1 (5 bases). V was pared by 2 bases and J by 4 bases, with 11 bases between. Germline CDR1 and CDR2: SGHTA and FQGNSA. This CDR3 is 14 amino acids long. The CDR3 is CASSLNFRVETQYF. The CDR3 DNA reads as TGTGCCAGCAGCTTAAATTTCAGGGTAGAGACCCAGTACTTC. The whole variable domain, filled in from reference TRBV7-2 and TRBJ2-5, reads GAGVSQSPSNKVTEKGKDVELRCDPISGHTALYWYRQSLGQGLEFLIYFQGNSAPDKSGLPSDRFSAERTGGSVSTLTIQRTQQEDSAVYLCASSLNFRVETQYFGPGTRLLVL.